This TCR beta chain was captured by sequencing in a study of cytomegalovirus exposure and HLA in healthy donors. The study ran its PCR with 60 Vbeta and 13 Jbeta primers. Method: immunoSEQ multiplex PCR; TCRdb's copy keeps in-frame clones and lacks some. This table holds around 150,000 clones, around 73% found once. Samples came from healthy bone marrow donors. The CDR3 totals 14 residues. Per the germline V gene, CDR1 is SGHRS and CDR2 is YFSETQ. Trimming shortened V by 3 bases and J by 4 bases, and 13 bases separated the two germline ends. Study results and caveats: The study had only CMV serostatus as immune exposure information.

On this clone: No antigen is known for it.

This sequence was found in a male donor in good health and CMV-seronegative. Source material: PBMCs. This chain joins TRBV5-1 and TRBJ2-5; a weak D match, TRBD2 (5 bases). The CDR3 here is CASSSGPSGETQYF. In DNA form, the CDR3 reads TGCGCCAGCAGCTCGGGTCCAAGCGGAGAGACCCAGTACTTC. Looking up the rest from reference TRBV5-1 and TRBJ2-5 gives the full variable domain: KAGVTQTPRYLIKTRGQQVTLSCSPISGHRSVSWYQQTPGQGLQFLFEYFSETQRNKGNFPGRFSGRQFSNSRSEMNVSTLELGDSALYLCASSSGPSGETQYFGPGTRLLVL.